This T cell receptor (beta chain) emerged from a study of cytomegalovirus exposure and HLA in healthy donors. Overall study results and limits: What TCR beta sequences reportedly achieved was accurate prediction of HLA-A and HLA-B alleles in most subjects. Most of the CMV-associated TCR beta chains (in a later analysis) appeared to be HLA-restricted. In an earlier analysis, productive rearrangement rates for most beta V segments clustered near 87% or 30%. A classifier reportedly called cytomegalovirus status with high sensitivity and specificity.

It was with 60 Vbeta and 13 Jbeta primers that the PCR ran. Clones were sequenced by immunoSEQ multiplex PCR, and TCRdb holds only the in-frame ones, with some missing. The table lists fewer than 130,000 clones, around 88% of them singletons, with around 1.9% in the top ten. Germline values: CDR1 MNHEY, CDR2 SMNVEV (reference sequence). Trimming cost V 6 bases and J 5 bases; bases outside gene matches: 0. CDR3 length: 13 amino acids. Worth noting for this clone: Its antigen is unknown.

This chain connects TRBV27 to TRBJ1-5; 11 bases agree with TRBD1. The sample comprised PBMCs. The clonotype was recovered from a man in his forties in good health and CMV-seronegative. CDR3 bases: TGTGCCAGCAGGGGACAGGGGGATCAGCCCCAGCATTTT. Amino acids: CASRGQGDQPQHF.